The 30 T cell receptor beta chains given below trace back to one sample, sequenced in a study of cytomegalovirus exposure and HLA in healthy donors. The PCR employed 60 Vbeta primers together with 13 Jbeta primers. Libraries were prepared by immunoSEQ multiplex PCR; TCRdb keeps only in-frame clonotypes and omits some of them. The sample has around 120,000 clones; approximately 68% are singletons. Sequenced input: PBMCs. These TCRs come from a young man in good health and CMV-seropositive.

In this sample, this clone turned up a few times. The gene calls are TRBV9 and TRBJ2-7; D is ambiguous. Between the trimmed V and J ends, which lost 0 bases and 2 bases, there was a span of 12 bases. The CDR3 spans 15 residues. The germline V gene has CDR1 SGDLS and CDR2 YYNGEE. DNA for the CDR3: TGTGCCAGCAGCGTAGGAGTTCTACTAACCTACGAGCAGTACTTC. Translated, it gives CASSVGVLLTYEQYF.

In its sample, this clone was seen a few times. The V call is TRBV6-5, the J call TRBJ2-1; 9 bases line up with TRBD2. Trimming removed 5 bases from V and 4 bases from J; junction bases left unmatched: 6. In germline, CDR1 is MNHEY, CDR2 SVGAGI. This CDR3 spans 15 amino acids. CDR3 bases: TGTGCCAGCAGTACAATAGCGGGGGTTTACAATGAGCAGTTCTTC. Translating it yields CASSTIAGVYNEQFF.

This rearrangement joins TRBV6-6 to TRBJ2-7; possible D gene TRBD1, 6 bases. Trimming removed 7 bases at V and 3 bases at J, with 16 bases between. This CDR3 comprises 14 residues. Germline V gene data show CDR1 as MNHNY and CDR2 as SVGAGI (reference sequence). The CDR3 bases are TGTGCCAGCACTATAGGGGGATCTCGCTACGAGCAGTACTTC. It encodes CASTIGGSRYEQYF.

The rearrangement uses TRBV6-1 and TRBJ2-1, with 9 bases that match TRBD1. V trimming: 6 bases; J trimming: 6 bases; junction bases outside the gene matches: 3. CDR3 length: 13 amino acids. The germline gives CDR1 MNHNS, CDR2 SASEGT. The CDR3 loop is CASSRDRVNEQFF. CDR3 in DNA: TGTGCCAGCAGCCGGGACAGGGTCAATGAGCAGTTCTTC.

CDR3 sequence (DNA): TGTGCCAGCTCACCCGTCACAGGGGCGGATGGCTACGAGCAGTACTTC. Translating gives CASSPVTGADGYEQYF. The chain recombines TRBV18 with TRBJ2-7; 7 bases align to TRBD1. The ends lost 3 bases at V and 3 bases at J; junction bases unmatched: 11. Germline V CDR1 and CDR2: KGHSH, LQKENI. The length of the CDR3 is 16 residues.

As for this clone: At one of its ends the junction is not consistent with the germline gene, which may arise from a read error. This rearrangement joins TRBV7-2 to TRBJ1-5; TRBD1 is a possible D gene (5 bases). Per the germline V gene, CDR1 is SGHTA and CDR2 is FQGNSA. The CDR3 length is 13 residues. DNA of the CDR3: TGTGCCAGCAGCTCCTTCCAGGGATACCCCTTGGATTTT. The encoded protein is CASSSFQGYPLDF.

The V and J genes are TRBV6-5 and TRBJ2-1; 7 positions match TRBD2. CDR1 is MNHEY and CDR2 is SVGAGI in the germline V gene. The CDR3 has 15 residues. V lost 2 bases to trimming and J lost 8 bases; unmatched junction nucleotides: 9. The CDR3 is CASSYGAGELDEQFF. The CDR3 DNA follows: TGTGCCAGCAGTTACGGCGCGGGAGAGTTGGATGAGCAGTTCTTC.

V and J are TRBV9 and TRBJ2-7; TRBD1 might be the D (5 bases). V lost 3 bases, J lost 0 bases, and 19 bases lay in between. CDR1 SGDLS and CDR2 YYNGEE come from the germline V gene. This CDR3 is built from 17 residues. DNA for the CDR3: TGTGCCAGCAGCGCCCGACAGCAAACGGCCAGCTCCTACGAGCAGTACTTC. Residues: CASSARQQTASSYEQYF.

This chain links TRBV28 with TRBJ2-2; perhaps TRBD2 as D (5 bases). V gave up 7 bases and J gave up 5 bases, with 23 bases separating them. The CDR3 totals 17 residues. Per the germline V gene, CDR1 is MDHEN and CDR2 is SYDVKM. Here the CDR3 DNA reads TGTGCCAGCATCGAGGAGGAGGACTTGAGTTATACCGGGGAGCTGTTTTTT. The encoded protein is CASIEEEDLSYTGELFF.

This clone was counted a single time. As DNA, the CDR3 is TGTGCCAGCAGCTTAGCTCCGCAGGGCAACACAGATACGCAGTATTTT. Its translation: CASSLAPQGNTDTQYF. The chain recombines TRBV7-9 with TRBJ2-3; the D gene is possibly TRBD1 (5 bases). CDR3 length: 16 residues. V was trimmed by 0 bases and J by 2 bases, leaving 12 bases between them. Per germline, CDR1 SEHNR and CDR2 FQNEAQ (reference sequence).

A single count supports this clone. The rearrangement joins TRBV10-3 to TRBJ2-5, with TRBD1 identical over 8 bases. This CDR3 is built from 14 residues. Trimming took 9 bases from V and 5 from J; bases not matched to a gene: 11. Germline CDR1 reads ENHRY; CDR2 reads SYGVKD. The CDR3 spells CAISPGQDVETQYF. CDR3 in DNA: TGTGCCATTTCACCGGGACAGGACGTTGAGACCCAGTACTTC.

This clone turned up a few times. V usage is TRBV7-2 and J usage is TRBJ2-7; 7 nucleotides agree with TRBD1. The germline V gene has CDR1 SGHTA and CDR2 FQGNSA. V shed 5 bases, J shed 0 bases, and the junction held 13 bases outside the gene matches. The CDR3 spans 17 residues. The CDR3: CASSHLPGQRSSYEQYF. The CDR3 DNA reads TGTGCCAGCAGCCACCTACCGGGACAGAGGAGCTCCTACGAGCAGTACTTC.

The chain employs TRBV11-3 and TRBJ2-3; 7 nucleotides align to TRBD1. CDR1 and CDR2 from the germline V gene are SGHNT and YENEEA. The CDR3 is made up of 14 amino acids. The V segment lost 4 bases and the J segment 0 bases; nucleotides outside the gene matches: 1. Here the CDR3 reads CASSSGQSTDTQYF. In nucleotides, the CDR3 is TGTGCCAGCAGCTCGGGACAGAGCACAGATACGCAGTATTTT.

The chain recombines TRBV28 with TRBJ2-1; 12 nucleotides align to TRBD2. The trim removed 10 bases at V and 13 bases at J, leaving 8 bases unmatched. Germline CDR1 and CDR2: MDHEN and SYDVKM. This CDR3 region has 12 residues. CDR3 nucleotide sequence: TGTGCCACCCAGGGACTAGCGGGTGCACAGTTCTTC. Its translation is CATQGLAGAQFF.

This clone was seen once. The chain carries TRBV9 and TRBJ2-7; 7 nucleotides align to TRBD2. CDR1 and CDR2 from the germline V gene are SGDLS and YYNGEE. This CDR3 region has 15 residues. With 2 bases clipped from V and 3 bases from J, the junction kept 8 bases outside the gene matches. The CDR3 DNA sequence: TGTGCCAGCAGCGTTAGGGCGGGAGATCACTACGAGCAGTACTTC. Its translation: CASSVRAGDHYEQYF.

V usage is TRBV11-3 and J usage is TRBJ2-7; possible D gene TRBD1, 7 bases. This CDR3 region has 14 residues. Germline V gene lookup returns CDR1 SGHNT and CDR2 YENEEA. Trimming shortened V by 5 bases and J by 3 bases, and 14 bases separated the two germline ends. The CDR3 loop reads CASSEGGQSYEQYF. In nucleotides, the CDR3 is TGTGCCAGCAGCGAGGGGGGACAGAGCTACGAGCAGTACTTC. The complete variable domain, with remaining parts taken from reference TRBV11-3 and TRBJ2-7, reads EAGVVQSPRYKIIEKKQPVAFWCNPISGHNTLYWYLQNLGQGPELLIRYENEEAVDDSQLPKDRFSAERLKGVDSTLKIQPAELGDSAVYLCASSEGGQSYEQYFGPGTRLTVT.

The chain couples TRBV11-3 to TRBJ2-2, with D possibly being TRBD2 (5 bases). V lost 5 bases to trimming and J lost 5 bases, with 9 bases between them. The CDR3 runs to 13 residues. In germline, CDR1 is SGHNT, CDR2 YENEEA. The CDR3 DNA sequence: TGTGCCAGCAGCGCGAGGGTTACCGGGGAGCTGTTTTTT. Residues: CASSARVTGELFF.

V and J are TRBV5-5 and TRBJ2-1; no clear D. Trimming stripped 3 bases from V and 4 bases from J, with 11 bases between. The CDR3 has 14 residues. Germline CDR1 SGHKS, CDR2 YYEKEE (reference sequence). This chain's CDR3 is CASSSTGAYNEQFF. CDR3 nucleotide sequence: TGTGCCAGCAGCTCCACCGGAGCTTACAATGAGCAGTTCTTC.

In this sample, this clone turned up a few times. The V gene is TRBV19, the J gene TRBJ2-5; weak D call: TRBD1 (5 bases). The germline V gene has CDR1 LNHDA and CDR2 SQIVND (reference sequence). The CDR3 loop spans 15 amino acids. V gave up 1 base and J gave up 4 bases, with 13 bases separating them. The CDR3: CASSIVRASGETQYF. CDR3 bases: TGTGCCAGTAGTATAGTCAGGGCCTCCGGAGAGACCCAGTACTTC.

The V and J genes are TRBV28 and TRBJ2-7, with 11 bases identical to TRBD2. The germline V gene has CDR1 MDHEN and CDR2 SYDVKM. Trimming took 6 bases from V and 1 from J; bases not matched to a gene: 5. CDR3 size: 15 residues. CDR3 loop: CASRTGTSGSYEQYF. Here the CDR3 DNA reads TGTGCCAGCAGAACCGGGACTAGCGGTTCCTACGAGCAGTACTTC.

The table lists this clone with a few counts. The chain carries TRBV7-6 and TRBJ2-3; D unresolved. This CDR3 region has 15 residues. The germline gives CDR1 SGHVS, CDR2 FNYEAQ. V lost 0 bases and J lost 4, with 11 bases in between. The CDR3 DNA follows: TGTGCCAGCAGCTTAGCGGTCACAGATGCAGATACGCAGTATTTT. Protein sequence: CASSLAVTDADTQYF.

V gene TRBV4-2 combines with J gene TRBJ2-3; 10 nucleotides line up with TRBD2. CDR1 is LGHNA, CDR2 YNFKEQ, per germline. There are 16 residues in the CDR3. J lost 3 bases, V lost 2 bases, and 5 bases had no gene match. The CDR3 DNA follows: TGTGCCAGCAGCCAACAAGCGGGAGGGCCAACAGATACGCAGTATTTT. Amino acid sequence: CASSQQAGGPTDTQYF.

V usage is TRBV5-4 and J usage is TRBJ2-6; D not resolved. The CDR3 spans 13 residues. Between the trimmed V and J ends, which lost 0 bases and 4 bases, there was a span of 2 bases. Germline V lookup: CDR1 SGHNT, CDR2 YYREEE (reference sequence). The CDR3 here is CASSLVGANVLTF. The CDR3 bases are TGTGCCAGCAGCTTGGTAGGGGCCAACGTCCTGACTTTC.

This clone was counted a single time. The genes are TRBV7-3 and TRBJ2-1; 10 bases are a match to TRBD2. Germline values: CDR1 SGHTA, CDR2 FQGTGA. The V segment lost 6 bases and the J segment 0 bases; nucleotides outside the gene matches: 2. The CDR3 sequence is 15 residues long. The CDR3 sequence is CASSSGRTSYNEQFF. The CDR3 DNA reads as TGTGCCAGCAGTAGCGGGAGGACCTCCTACAATGAGCAGTTCTTC.

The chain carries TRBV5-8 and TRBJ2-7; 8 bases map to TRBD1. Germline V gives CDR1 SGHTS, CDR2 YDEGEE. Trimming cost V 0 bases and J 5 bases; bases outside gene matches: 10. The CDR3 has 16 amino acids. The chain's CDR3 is CASSLAVGTGEDEQYF. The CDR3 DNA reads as TGTGCCAGCAGCTTGGCGGTCGGGACAGGTGAAGACGAGCAGTACTTC.

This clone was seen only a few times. CDR3 DNA sequence: TGCAGCGTTGAAGATCTAGAAGGTAATGGCTACACCTTC. It translates to CSVEDLEGNGYTF. This chain links TRBV29-1 with TRBJ1-2, with D unclear. This CDR3 spans 13 amino acids. Deletions cut 0 bases from V and 6 bases from J, with 11 bases between. From germline, CDR1 is SQVTM and CDR2 ANQGSEA.

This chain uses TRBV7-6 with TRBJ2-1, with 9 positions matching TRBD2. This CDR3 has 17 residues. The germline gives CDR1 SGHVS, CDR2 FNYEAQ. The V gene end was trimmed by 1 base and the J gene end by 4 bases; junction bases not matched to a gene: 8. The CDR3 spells CASSLVRAGGVYNEQFF. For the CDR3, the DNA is TGTGCCAGCAGCTTAGTAAGGGCGGGAGGGGTATACAATGAGCAGTTCTTC. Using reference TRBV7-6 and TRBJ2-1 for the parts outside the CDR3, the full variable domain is GAGVSQSPRYKVTKRGQDVALRCDPISGHVSLYWYRQALGQGPEFLTYFNYEAQQDKSGLPNDRFSAERPEGSISTLTIQRTEQRDSAMYRCASSLVRAGGVYNEQFFGPGTRLTVL.

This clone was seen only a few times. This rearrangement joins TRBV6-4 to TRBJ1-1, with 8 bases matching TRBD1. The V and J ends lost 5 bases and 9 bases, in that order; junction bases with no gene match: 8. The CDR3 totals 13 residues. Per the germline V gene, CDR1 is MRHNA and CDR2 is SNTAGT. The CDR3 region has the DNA TGTGCCAGCAGTATCGGACAGGGCGAAAAAGCTTTCTTT. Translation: CASSIGQGEKAFF.

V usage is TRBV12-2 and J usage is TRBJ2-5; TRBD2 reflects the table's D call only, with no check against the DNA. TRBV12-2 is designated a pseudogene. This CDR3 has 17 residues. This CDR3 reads CASRLDRGARYQETQYF. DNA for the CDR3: TGTGCAAGTCGCTTAGATCGGGGGGCGCGTTACCAAGAGACCCAGTACTTC.

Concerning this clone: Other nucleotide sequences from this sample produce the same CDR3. The CDR3 protein is CASSLGGRTDTQYF. Written as DNA, the CDR3 is TGCGCCAGCAGCTTAGGGGGACGCACAGATACGCAGTATTTT. V gene TRBV5-1 combines with J gene TRBJ2-3; D possibly corresponds to TRBD1 (6 bases). CDR3 size: 14 residues. V dropped 2 bases and J dropped 1 base, with 8 bases sitting between them. Germline CDR1 and CDR2: SGHRS and YFSETQ.